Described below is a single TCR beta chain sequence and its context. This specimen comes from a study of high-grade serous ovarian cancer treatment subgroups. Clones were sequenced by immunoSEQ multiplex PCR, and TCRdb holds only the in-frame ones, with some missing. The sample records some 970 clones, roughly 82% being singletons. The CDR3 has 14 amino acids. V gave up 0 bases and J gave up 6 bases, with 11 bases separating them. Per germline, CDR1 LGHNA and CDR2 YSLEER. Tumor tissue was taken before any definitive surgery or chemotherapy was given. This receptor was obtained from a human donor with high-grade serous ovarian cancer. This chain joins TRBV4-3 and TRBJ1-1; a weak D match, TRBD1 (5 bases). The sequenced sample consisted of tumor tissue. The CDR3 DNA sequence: TGCGCCAGCAGCCAAGATCCAGGGCAGGCTGAAGCTTTCTTT. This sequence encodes CASSQDPGQAEAFF.